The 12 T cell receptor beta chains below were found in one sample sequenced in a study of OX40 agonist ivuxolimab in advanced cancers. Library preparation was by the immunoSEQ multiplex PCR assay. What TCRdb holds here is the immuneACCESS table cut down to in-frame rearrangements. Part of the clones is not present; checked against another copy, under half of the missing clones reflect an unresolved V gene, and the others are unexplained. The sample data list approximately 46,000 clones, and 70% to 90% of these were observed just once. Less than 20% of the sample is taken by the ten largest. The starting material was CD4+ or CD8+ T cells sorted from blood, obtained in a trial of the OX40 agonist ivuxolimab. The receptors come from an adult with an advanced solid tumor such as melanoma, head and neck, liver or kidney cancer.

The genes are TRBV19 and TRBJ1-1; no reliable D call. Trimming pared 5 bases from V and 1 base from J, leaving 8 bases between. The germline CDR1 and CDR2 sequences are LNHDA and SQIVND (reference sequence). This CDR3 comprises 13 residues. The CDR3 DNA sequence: TGTGCCAGTAGTCTGGGTTCGAACACTGAAGCTTTCTTT. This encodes CASSLGSNTEAFF.

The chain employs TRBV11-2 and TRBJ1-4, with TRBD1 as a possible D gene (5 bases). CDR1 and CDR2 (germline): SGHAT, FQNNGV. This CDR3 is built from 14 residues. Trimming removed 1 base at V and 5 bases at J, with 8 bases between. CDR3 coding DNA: TGTGCCAGCAGCTTAGGGGACGGCAATGAAAAACTGTTTTTT. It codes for CASSLGDGNEKLFF.

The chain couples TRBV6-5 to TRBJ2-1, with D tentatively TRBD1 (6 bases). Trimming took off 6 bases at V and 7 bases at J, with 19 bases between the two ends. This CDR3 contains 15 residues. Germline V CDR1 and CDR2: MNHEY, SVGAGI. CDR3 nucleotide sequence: TGTGCCAGCAGGGCGACAGGATCAGTTGTAAATGAGCAGTTCTTC. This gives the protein CASRATGSVVNEQFF.

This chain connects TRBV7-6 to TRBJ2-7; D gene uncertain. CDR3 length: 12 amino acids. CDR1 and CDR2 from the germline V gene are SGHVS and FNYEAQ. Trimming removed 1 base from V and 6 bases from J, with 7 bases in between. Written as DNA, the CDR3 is TGTGCCAGCAGCTTAGAGGGAATCGAGCAGTACTTC. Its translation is CASSLEGIEQYF.

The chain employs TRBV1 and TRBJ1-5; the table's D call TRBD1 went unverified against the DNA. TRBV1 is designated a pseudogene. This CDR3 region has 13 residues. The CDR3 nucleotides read TGCACCAGCGCGGGACAGGGATATCAGCCCCAGCATTTT. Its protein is CTSAGQGYQPQHF.

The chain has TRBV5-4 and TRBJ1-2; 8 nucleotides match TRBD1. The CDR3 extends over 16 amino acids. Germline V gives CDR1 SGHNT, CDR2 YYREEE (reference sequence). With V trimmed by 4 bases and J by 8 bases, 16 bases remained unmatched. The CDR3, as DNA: TGTGCCAGCAGCGAAGGACAGGGATCAGGTGTTGGCGGCTACACCTTC. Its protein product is CASSEGQGSGVGGYTF.

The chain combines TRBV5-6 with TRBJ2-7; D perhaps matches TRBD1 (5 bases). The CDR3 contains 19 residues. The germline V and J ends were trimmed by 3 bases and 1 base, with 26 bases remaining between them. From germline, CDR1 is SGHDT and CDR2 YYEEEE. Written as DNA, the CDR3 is TGTGCCAGCAGCTCACCCGGACAAAAGTTTAGGCAGGTATCCTACGAGCAGTACTTC. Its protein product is CASSSPGQKFRQVSYEQYF.

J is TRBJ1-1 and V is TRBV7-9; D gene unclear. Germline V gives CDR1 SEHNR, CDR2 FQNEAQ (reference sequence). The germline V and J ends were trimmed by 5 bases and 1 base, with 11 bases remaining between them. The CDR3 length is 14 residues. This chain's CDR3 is CASSPERGNTEAFF. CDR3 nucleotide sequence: TGTGCCAGCAGCCCCGAGCGCGGGAACACTGAAGCTTTCTTT. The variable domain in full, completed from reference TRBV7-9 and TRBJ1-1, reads DTGVSQNPRHKITKRGQNVTFRCDPISEHNRLYWYRQTLGQGPEFLTYFQNEAQLEKSRLLSDRFSAERPKGSFSTLEIQRTEQGDSAMYLCASSPERGNTEAFFGQGTRLTVV.

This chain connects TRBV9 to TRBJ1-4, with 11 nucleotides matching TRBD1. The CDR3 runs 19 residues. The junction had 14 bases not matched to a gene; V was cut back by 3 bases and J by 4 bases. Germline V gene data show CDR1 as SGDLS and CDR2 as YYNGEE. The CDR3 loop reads CASSESLPGQGEGNEKLFF. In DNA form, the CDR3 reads TGTGCCAGCAGCGAATCTCTCCCGGGACAGGGGGAGGGTAATGAAAAACTGTTTTTT.

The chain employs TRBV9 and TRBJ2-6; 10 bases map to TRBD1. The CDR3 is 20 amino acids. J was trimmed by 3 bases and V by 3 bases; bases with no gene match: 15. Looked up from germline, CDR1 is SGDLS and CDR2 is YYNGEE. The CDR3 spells CASSAPDRGRNSDGANVLTF. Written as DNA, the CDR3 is TGTGCCAGCAGCGCACCAGACAGGGGGCGAAACTCGGATGGGGCCAACGTCCTGACTTTC. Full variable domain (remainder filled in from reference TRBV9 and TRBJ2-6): DSGVTQTPKHLITATGQRVTLRCSPRSGDLSVYWYQQSLDQGLQFLIQYYNGEERAKGNILERFSAQQFPDLHSELNLSSLELGDSALYFCASSAPDRGRNSDGANVLTFGAGSRLTVL.

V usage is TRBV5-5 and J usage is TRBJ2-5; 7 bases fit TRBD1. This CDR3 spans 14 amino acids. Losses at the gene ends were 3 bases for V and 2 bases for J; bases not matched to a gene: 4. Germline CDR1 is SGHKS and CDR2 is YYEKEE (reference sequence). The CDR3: CASSSGQVQETQYF. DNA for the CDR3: TGTGCCAGCAGCTCCGGACAGGTTCAAGAGACCCAGTACTTC.

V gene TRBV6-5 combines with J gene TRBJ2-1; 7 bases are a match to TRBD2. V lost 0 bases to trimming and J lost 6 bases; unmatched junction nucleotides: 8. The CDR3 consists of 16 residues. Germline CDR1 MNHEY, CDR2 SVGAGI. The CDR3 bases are TGTGCCAGCAGTTACTCGGGAGGTTGGGGGGGCAATGAGCAGTTCTTC. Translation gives CASSYSGGWGGNEQFF.